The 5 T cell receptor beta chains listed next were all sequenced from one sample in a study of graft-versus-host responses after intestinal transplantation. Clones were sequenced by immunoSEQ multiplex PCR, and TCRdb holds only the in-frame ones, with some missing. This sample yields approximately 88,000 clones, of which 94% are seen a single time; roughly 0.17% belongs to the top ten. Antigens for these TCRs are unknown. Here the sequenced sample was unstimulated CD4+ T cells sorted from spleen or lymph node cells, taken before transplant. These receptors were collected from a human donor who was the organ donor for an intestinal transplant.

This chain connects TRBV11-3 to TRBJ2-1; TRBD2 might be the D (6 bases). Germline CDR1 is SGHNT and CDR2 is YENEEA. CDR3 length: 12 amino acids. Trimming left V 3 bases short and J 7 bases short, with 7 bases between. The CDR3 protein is CASSFSGNEQFF. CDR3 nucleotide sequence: TGTGCCAGCAGCTTCAGCGGGAATGAGCAGTTCTTC.

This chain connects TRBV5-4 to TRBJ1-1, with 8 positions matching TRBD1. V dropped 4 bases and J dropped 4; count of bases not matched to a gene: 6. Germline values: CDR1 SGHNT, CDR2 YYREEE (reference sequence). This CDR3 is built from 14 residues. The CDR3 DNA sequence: TGTGCCAGCAGCCCACCAGGGACAGGCACTGAAGCTTTCTTT. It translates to CASSPPGTGTEAFF. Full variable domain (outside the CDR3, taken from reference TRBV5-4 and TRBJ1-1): ETGVTQSPTHLIKTRGQQVTLRCSSQSGHNTVSWYQQALGQGPQFIFQYYREEENGRGNFPPRFSGLQFPNYSSELNVNALELDDSALYLCASSPPGTGTEAFFGQGTRLTVV.

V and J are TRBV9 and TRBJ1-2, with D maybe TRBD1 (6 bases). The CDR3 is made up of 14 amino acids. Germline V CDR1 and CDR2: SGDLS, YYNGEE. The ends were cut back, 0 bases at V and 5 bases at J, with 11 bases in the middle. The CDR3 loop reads CASSVEGRGYGYTF. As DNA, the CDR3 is TGTGCCAGCAGCGTAGAAGGCAGGGGATATGGCTACACCTTC.

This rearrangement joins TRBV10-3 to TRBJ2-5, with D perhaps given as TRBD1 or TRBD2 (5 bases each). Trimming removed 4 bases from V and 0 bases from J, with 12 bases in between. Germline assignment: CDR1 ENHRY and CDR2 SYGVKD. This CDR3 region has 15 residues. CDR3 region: CAISGGTANQETQYF. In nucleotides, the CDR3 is TGTGCCATCAGTGGGGGGACGGCGAACCAAGAGACCCAGTACTTC.

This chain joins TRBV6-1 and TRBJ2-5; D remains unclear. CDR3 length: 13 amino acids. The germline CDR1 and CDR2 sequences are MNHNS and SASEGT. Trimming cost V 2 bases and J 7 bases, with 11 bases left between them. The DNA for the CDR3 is TGTGCCAGCAGTGAATCCGGGTTTGGGACCCAGTACTTC. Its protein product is CASSESGFGTQYF.